The sample holds a few counts of the clone carrying this TCR beta chain. The antigen is undetermined. This specimen comes from a study of beta chain features in type 1 diabetes. About the research overall: The number of sorted cells examined across all samples was around 98 million.

Reverse transcribing all isolated RNA meant expressed TCRB transcripts were sequenced. Profiling relied on immunoSEQ multiplex PCR, and the TCRdb table lists in-frame clones only, not all of them. Here the sample spans over 300,000 clones, 8% being singletons. CDR1 and CDR2 from the germline V gene are SGHTA and FQGNSA. With V trimmed by 3 bases and J by 2 bases, 5 bases remained unmatched. This CDR3 contains 15 residues. Study results and caveats: All four CD4+ subsets of Type 1 diabetes patients contained TCRB CDR3s that were moderately but significantly shorter. Type 1 diabetes patients showed fewer insertions and more deletions at VDJ junctions.

This receptor was taken from a young woman in good health. Sequenced: central memory CD4+ T cells from blood. V usage is TRBV7-2 and J usage is TRBJ2-3; 7 nucleotides align to TRBD2. CDR3 loop: CASSFASGYTDTQYF. The CDR3, as DNA: TGTGCCAGCAGCTTTGCTAGCGGATACACAGATACGCAGTATTTT. Full variable domain (missing parts from reference TRBV7-2 and TRBJ2-3): GAGVSQSPSNKVTEKGKDVELRCDPISGHTALYWYRQSLGQGLEFLIYFQGNSAPDKSGLPSDRFSAERTGGSVSTLTIQRTQQEDSAVYLCASSFASGYTDTQYFGPGTRLTVL.